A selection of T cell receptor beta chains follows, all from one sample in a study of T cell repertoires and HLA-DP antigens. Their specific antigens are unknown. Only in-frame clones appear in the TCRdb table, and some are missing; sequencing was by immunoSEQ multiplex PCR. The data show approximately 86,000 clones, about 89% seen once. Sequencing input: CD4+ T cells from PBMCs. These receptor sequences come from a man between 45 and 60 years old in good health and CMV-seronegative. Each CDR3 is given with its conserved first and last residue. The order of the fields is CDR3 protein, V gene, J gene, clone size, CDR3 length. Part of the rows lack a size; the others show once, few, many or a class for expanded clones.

CASSPVAADGTDTQYF,TRBV5-1,TRBJ2-3,.,16
CASSQLGRGNEKLFF,TRBV18,TRBJ1-4,.,15
CASSVVGTGVGETQYF,TRBV9,TRBJ2-5,.,16
CASSETGTGHEKLFF,TRBV2,TRBJ1-4,.,15
CASSALAGERSTDTQYF,TRBV6-1,TRBJ2-3,.,17
CASSRTGVESYTF,TRBV2,TRBJ1-2,.,13
CASSQDRSTSGRNEQFF,TRBV4-1,TRBJ2-1,.,17
CASSLDGTREQFF,TRBV5-1,TRBJ2-1,.,13
CASSVGGVGTDTQYF,TRBV9,TRBJ2-3,.,15
CASSSYRDLTAKNIQYF,TRBV11-2,TRBJ2-4,.,17
CASSTGGDGYTF,TRBV6-5,TRBJ1-2,.,12
CASSSRTGGNYGYTF,TRBV28,TRBJ1-2,.,15
CASSLGGAGAYEQYF,TRBV11-2,TRBJ2-7,.,15
CASSLGARRASYSPLHF,TRBV7-2,TRBJ1-6,.,17
CASSPRRMADNEQFF,TRBV27,TRBJ2-1,.,15
CASSLAGGASGANVLTF,TRBV7-2,TRBJ2-6,.,17
CASSERGDDTEAFF,TRBV9,TRBJ1-1,.,14
CASSPRGLAGGQTQYF,TRBV27,TRBJ2-5,.,16
CSAGDRETQYF,TRBV20-1,TRBJ2-5,.,11
CASSFSLANTQYF,TRBV28,TRBJ2-3,.,13
CASSPEGGRNQPQHF,TRBV7-2,TRBJ1-5,.,15
CASSARQGMGTEAFF,TRBV27,TRBJ1-1,.,15
CASSPSGTANTGELFF,TRBV7-7,TRBJ2-2,.,16
CASRLPGGPYEQYF,TRBV12-2,TRBJ2-7,.,14
CASGPGQGSMANVLTF,TRBV12-5,TRBJ2-6,.,16
CASRGRKNTDTQYF,TRBV19,TRBJ2-3,.,14
CSVEDEYSGNTIYF,TRBV29-1,TRBJ1-3,.,14
CATSGEAGLTEAFF,TRBV15,TRBJ1-1,once,14
CASSLDPQNSNQPQHF,TRBV4-1,TRBJ1-5,.,16
CASSLALQGNEQFF,TRBV7-2,TRBJ2-1,.,14